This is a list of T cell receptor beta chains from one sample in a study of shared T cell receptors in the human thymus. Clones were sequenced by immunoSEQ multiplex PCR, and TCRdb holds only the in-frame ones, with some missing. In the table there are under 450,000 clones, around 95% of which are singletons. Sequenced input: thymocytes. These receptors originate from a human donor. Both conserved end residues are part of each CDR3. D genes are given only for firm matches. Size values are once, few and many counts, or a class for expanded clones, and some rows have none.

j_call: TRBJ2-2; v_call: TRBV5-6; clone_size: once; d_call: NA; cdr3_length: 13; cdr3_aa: CASSFTGFGELFF; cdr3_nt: TGTGCCAGCAGTTTCACAGGGTTCGGGGAGCTGTTTTTT
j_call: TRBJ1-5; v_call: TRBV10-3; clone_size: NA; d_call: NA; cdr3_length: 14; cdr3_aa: CAISTDPDGQPQHF; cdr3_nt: TGTGCCATCAGTACGGATCCGGACGGTCAGCCCCAGCATTTT
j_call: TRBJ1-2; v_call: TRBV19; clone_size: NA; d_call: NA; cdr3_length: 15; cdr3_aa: CASSPAAAAWVGYTF; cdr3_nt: TGTGCCAGTAGTCCAGCGGCAGCAGCCTGGGTGGGCTACACCTTC
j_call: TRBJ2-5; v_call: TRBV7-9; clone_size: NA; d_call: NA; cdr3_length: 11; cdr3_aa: CASSLAGTQYF; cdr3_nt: TGTGCCAGCAGCTTAGCCGGTACCCAGTACTTC
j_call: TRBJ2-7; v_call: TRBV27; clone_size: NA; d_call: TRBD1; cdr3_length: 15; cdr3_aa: CASSSPGTGTPEQYF; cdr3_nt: TGTGCCAGCAGTTCCCCGGGGACAGGGACCCCCGAGCAGTACTTC
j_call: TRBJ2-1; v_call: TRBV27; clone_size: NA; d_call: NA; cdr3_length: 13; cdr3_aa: CASKDPQNNEQFF; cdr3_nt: TGTGCCAGCAAAGACCCTCAAAACAATGAGCAGTTCTTC
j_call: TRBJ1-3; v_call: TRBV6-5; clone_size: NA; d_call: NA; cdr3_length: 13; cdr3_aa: CASSYSMGNTIYF; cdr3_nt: TGTGCCAGCAGTTATAGCATGGGAAACACCATATATTTT
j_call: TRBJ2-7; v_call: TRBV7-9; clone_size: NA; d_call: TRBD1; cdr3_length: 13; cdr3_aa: CASSWDRGDEQYF; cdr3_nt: TGTGCCAGCAGCTGGGACAGGGGGGACGAGCAGTACTTC
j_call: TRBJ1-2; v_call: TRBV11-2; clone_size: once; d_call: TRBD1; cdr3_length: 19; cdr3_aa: CASSFLACKTGPKNDGYTF; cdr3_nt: TGTGCCAGCAGCTTCCTCGCCTGCAAGACAGGGCCTAAAAACGATGGCTACACCTTC
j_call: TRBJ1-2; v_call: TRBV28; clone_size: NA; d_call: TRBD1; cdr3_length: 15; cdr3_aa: CASSLSGQGGYGYTF; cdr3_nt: TGTGCCAGCAGTTTATCCGGACAGGGAGGCTATGGCTACACCTTC
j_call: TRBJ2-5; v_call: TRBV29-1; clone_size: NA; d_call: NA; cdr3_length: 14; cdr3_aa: CSVEGHRRKETQYF; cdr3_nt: TGCAGCGTTGAAGGGCACAGGAGGAAAGAGACCCAGTACTTC
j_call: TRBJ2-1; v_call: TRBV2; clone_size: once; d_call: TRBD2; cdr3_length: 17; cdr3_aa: CASREGPPGRLYNEQFF; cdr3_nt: TGTGCCAGCAGGGAAGGGCCTCCCGGGAGGCTCTACAATGAGCAGTTCTTC
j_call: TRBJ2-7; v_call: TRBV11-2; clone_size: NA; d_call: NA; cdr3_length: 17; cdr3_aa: CASSLTPRQGVLYEQYF; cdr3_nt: TGTGCCAGCAGCCTAACCCCCCGGCAGGGAGTCTTGTACGAGCAGTACTTC
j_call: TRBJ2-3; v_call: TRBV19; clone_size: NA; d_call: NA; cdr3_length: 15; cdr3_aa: CASSIAAGTTDTQYF; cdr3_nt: TGTGCCAGTAGTATAGCCGCCGGGACCACAGATACGCAGTATTTT
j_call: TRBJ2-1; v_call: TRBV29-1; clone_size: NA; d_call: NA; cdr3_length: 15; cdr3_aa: CSVERTGTTYNEQFF; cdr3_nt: TGCAGCGTTGAACGCACAGGGACAACCTACAATGAGCAGTTCTTC
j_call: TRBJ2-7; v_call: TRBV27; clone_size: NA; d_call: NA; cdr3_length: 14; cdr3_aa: CASSPSQESYEQYF; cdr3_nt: TGTGCCAGCAGTCCATCACAGGAATCCTACGAGCAGTACTTC
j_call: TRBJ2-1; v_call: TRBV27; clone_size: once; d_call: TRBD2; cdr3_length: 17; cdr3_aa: CASSFPTSGSVDDEQFF; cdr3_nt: TGTGCCAGCAGTTTCCCGACTAGCGGGAGTGTGGACGATGAGCAGTTCTTC
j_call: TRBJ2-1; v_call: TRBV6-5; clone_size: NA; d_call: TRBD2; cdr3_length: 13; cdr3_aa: CASRTSVFGEQFF; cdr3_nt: TGTGCCAGCCGGACTAGTGTATTCGGTGAGCAGTTCTTC
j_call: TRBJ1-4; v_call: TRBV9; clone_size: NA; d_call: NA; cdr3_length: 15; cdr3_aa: CASSAALYGGGKLFF; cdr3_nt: TGTGCCAGCAGCGCAGCGTTATACGGTGGGGGAAAACTGTTTTTT
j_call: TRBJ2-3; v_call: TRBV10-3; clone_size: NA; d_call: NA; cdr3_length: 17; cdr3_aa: CAISESSLRPSTDTQYF; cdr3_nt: TGTGCCATCAGTGAGTCGAGCCTGAGACCTAGCACAGATACGCAGTATTTT
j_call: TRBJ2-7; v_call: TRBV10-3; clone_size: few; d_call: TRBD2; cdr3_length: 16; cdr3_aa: CAISMGTSGRGNEQYF; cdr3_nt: TGTGCCATCAGTATGGGGACTAGCGGGAGGGGGAACGAGCAGTACTTC
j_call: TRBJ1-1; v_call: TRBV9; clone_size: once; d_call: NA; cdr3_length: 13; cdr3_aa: CASSSEANTEAFF; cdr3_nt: TGTGCCAGCAGTAGCGAGGCGAACACTGAAGCTTTCTTT
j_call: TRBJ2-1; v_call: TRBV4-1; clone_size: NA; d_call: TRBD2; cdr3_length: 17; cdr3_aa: CASSQEGEQRESDEQFF; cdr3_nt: TGCGCCAGCAGCCAAGAGGGGGAGCAGCGGGAGTCGGATGAGCAGTTCTTC
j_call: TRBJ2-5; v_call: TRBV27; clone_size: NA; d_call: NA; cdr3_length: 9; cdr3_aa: CASCPGQYF; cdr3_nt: TGTGCCAGCTGCCCGGGCCAGTACTTC
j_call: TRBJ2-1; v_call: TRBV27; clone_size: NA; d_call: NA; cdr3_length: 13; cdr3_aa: CASSCLRANEQFF; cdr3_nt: TGTGCCAGCAGTTGCCTCAGGGCCAATGAGCAGTTCTTC
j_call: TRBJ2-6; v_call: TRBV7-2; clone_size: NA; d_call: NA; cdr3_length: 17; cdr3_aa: CASSTRDGSSGANVLTF; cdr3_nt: TGTGCCAGCAGCACACGGGACGGTAGCTCTGGGGCCAACGTCCTGACTTTC
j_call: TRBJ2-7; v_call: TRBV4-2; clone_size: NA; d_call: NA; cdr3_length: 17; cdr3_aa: CASSQDKGPPGTYEQYF; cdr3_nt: TGTGCCAGCAGCCAAGATAAGGGCCCCCCGGGAACCTACGAGCAGTACTTC
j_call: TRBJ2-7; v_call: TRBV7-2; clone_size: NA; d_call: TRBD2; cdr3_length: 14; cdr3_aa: CASSPSTSGREQYF; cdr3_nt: TGTGCCAGCAGCCCCTCGACTAGCGGGAGGGAGCAGTACTTC
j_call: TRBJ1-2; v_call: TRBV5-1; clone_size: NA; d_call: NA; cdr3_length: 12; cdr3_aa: CASSFMCYGYTF; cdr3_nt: TGCGCCAGCAGCTTCATGTGCTATGGCTACACCTTC
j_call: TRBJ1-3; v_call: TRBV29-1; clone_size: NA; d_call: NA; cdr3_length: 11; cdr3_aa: CSVEEKDTIYF; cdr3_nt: TGCAGCGTTGAAGAGAAGGACACCATATATTTT
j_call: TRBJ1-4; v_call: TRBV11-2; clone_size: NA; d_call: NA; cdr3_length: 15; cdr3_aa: CASSFQTATNEKLFF; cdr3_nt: TGTGCCAGCAGCTTTCAGACAGCAACTAATGAAAAACTGTTTTTT
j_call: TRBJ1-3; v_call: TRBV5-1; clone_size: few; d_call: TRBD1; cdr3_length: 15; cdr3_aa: CASSLGTGVGNTIYF; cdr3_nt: TGCGCCAGCAGCCTCGGGACAGGGGTAGGAAACACCATATATTTT
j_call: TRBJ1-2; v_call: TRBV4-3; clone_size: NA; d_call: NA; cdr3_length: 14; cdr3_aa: CASSQDGDTYGYTF; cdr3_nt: TGCGCCAGCAGCCAAGATGGGGATACCTATGGCTACACCTTC
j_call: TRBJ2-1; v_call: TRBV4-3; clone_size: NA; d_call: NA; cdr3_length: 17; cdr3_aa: CASSQESSWAPNNEQFF; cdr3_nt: TGCGCCAGCAGCCAAGAATCTAGCTGGGCACCCAACAATGAGCAGTTCTTC
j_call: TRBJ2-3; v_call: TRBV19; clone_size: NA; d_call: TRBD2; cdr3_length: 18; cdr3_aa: CASSAPGLAGPSTDTQYF; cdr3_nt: TGTGCCAGTAGTGCCCCGGGACTAGCGGGGCCTAGCACAGATACGCAGTATTTT
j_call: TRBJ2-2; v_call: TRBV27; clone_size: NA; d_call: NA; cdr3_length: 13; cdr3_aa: CASSSGLDGELFF; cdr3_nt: TGTGCCAGCAGTTCGGGTCTGGACGGGGAGCTGTTTTTT
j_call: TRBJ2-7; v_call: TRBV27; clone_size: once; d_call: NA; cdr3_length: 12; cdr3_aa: CASSLWGDEQYF; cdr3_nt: TGTGCCAGCAGTTTATGGGGGGACGAGCAGTACTTC
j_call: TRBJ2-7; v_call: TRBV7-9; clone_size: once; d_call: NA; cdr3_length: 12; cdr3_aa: CASSLTNHEQYF; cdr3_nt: TGTGCCAGCAGCTTAACAAACCACGAGCAGTACTTC
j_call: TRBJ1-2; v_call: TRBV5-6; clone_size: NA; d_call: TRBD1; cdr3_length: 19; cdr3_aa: CASSLGGTGGARAVYGYTF; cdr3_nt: TGTGCCAGCAGCTTGGGTGGGACAGGGGGCGCGAGAGCTGTCTATGGCTACACCTTC
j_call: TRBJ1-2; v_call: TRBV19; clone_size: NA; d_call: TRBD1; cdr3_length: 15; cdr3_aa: CASSAPRGDSYGYTF; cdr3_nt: TGTGCCAGTAGTGCTCCGAGGGGGGACAGCTATGGCTACACCTTC
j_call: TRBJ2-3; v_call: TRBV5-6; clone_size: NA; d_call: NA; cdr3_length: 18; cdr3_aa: CASSPDRSAPFSTDTQYF; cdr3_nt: TGTGCCAGCAGCCCTGACAGGTCTGCACCCTTTAGCACAGATACGCAGTATTTT
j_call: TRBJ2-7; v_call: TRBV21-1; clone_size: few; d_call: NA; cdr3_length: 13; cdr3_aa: CASSKGHSYEQYF; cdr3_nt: TGTGCCAGCAGCAAAGGACACTCCTACGAGCAGTACTTC
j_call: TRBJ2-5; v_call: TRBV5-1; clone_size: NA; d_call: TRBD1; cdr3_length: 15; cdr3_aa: CASSDGQVRGETQYF; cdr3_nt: TGCGCCAGCAGCGACGGACAGGTTCGAGGAGAGACCCAGTACTTC
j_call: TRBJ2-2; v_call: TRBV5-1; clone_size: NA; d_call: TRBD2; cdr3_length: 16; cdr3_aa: CASSLLAGGPTGELFF; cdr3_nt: TGCGCCAGCAGCTTGCTAGCGGGAGGGCCCACCGGGGAGCTGTTTTTT
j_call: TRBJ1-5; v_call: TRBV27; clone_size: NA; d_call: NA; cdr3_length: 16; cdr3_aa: CASRRGEGGSNQPQHF; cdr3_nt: TGTGCCAGCAGAAGGGGGGAGGGTGGGAGCAATCAGCCCCAGCATTTT
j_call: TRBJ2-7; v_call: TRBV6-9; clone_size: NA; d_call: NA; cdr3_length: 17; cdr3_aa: CASSFLTPSPSNYEQYF; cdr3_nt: TGTGCCAGCAGTTTCCTGACCCCATCCCCTTCTAACTACGAGCAGTACTTC
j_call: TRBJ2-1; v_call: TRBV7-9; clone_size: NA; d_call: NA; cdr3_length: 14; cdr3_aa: CASSPLVGGHEQFF; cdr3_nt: TGTGCCAGCAGCCCCCTCGTGGGGGGCCATGAGCAGTTCTTC
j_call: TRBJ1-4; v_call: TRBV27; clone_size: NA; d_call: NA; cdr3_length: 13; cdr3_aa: CASSRTKWEKLFF; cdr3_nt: TGTGCCAGCAGCCGCACTAAGTGGGAAAAACTGTTTTTT
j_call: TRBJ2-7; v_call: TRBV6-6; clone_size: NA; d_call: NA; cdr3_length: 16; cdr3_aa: CASSYVELQVAYEQYF; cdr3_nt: TGTGCCAGCAGTTACGTCGAATTACAGGTAGCCTACGAGCAGTACTTC
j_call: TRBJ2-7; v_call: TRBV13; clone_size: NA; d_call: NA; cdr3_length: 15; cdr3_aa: CASSADGGRSYEQYF; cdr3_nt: TGTGCCAGCAGCGCCGACGGGGGGCGTTCCTACGAGCAGTACTTC
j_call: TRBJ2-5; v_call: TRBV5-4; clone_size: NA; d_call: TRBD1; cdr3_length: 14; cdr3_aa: CASSLPGQKETQYF; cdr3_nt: TGTGCCAGCAGCTTGCCGGGACAGAAGGAGACCCAGTACTTC
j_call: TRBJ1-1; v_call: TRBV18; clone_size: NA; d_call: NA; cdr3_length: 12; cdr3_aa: CASSRGATEAFF; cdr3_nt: TGTGCCAGCTCTAGGGGGGCCACTGAAGCTTTCTTT
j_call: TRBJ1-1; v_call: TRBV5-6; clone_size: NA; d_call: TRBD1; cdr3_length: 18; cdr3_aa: CASSPRVRGRRGGAEAFF; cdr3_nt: TGTGCCAGCAGTCCCCGGGTCAGGGGGCGACGCGGTGGTGCTGAAGCTTTCTTT
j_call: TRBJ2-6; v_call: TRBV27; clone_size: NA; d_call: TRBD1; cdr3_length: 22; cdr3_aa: CASSSAARTGGLTPSGANVLTF; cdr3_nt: TGTGCCAGCAGTTCGGCCGCCCGGACAGGGGGCTTAACTCCCTCTGGGGCCAACGTCCTGACTTTC
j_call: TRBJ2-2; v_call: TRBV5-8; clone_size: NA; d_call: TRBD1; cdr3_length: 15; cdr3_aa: CASSFGRGQAGELFF; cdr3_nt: TGTGCCAGCAGCTTTGGCAGGGGGCAAGCCGGGGAGCTGTTTTTT
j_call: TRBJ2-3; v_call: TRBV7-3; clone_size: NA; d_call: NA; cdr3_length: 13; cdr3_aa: CASRKGHTDTQYF; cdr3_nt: TGTGCCAGCAGGAAAGGACACACAGATACGCAGTATTTT
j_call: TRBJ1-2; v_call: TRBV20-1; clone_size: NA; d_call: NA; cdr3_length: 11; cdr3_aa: CSQFRDYGYTF; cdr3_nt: TGCAGCCAGTTTCGGGATTATGGCTACACCTTC
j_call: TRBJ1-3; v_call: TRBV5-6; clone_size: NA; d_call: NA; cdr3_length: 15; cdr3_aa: CASSIARNSGNTIYF; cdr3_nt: TGTGCCAGCAGCATTGCCCGCAACTCTGGAAACACCATATATTTT
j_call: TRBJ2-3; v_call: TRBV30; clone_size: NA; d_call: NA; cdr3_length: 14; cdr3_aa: CAWSVPGLADTQYF; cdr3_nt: TGTGCCTGGAGTGTTCCAGGGCTTGCAGATACGCAGTATTTT